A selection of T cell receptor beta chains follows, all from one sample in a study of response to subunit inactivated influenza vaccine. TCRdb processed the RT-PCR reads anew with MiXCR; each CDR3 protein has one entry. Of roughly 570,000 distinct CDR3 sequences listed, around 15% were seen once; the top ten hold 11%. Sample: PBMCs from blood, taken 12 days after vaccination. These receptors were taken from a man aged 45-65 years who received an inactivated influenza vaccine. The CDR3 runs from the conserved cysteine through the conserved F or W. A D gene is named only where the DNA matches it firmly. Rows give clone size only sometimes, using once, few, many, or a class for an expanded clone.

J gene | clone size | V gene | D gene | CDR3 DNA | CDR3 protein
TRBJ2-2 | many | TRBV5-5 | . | TGTGCCAGCAGCTTAGGGCAGCCCATGAACACCGGGGAGCTGTTTTTT | CASSLGQPMNTGELFF
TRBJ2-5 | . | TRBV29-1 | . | TGCAGCGTTGACCCCATGAAGTGGGAGGAGACCCAGTACTTC | CSVDPMKWEETQYF
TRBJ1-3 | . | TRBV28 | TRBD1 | TGTGCCAGCAGTCCCCCACAGGGGGCGAGAAACACCATATATTTT | CASSPPQGARNTIYF
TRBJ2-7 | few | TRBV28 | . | TGTGCCAGCAGCCCGCTAAGGGAGCAGTACTTC | CASSPLREQYF
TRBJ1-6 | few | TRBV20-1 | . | TGCAGTGCTAGAGAAGAGGGCTCCTATAATTCACCCCTCCACTTT | CSAREEGSYNSPLHF
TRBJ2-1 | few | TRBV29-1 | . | TGCAGCGCTGCGGGGGACAGAGGGGACCCTAATGAGCAGTTCTTC | CSAAGDRGDPNEQFF
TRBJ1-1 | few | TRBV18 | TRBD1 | TGTGCCAGCTCACTTACTCATCAGACAGGGGGCAAAGCTGAAGCTTTCTTT | CASSLTHQTGGKAEAFF
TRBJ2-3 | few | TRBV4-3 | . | TGCGCCAGCAGCCTAGAATCCAGCAGCACAGATACGCAGTATTTT | CASSLESSSTDTQYF
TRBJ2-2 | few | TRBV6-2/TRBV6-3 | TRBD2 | TGTGCCAGCAGTTTTGGAGCGGGACGGACCGGGGAGCTGTTTTTT | CASSFGAGRTGELFF
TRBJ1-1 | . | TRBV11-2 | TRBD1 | TGTGCCAGCAGCCCGCAGGGACAGTTAAACACTGAAGCTTTCTTT | CASSPQGQLNTEAFF
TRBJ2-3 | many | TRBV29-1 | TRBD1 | TGCAGCGTTGGGGCACAGGGGCAGACAGATACGCAGTATTTT | CSVGAQGQTDTQYF
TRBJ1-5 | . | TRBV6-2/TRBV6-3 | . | TGTGCCAGCAGCAGGACACCCCAGCCCCAGCATTTT | CASSRTPQPQHF
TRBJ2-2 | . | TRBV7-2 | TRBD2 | TGTGCCAGCAGCTTAGCTAGCGGGGGGCCCGGGGAGCTGTTTTTT | CASSLASGGPGELFF
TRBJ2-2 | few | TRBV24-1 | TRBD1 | TGTGCCACCAGTGATTTTCATGGACAGGGAGGTACCGGGGAGCTGTTTTTT | CATSDFHGQGGTGELFF
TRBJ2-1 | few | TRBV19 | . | TGTGCCAGTAATCCAGGGGCCATGTGGAATGAGCAGTTCTTC | CASNPGAMWNEQFF
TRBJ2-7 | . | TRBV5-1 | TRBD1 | TGCGCCAGCAGCTTGACCAACCCGACAGGGCCCACCGAGCAGTACTTC | CASSLTNPTGPTEQYF
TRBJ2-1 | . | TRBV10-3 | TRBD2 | TGTGCCATCGCAGTAGCGGGAGGAAGTGAGCAGTTCTTC | CAIAVAGGSEQFF
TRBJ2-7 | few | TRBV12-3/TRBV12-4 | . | TGTGCCACCAGCCGCGGGCAGGATATCTACGAGCAGTACTTC | CATSRGQDIYEQYF
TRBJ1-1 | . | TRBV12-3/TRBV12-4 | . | TGTGCCAGCAGCCCCAGGGGTGGGGGATCGAACACTGAAGCTTTCTTT | CASSPRGGGSNTEAFF
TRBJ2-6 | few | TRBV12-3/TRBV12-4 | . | TGTGCCAGCAGTCCGGAGGGCGTTATCTCTGGGGCCAACGTCCTGACTTTC | CASSPEGVISGANVLTF
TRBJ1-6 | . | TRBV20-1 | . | TGCAGTGCTAGTCCCAAAACAGGGAGCTCCTATAATTCACCCCTCCACTTT | CSASPKTGSSYNSPLHF
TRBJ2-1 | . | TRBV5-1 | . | TGCGCCAGCAGCTTGGGTCAGGGCTGGAACAATGAGCAGTTCTTC | CASSLGQGWNNEQFF
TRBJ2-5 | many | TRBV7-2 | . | TGTGCCAGCAGCTTATCCTACGCTGGGGGTCAAGAGACCCAGTACTTC | CASSLSYAGGQETQYF
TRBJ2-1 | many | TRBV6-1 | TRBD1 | TGTGCCAGCAGTGCAACGGGACAGGCCTTACCGCGGAAGCAGTTCTTC | CASSATGQALPRKQFF
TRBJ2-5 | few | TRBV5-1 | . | TGCGCCAGCAGCCCTATATCAATGGGGACCCAGTACTTC | CASSPISMGTQYF
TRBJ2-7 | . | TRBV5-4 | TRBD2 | TGTGCCAGCAGCTCGACTAGCGGCGGTAACGAGCAGTACTTC | CASSSTSGGNEQYF
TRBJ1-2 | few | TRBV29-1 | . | TGCAGCGTTGTAGGACGGACGGGCGATGGCTACACCTTC | CSVVGRTGDGYTF
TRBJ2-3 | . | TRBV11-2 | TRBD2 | TGTGCCAGCAGCTTGCTACTAGCGGATCACACAGATACGCAGTATTTT | CASSLLLADHTDTQYF
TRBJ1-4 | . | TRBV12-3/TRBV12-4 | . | TGTGCCAGCAGTCTTCAGGGAAAACTGTTTTTT | CASSLQGKLFF
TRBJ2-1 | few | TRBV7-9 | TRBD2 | TGTGCCAGCAGCGACGATTTACTAGCGGGGCGAAACAATGAGCAGTTCTTC | CASSDDLLAGRNNEQFF
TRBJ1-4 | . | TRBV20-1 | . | TGCAGTGTGGGGTGGAATGAAAAACTGTTTTTT | CSVGWNEKLFF
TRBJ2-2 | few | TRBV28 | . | TGTGCCAGCAGTTTATCTCCTGACCATACCGGGGAGCTGTTTTTT | CASSLSPDHTGELFF
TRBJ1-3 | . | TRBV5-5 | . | TGTGCCAGCAGCTTGCCGGGAATTTCTGGAAACACCATATATTTT | CASSLPGISGNTIYF
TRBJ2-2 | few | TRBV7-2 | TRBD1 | TGTGCCAGCAGCTGGAGACAGGGGTCTAGCGGGGAGCTGTTTTTT | CASSWRQGSSGELFF
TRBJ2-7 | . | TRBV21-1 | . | TGTGCCAGCAGCAAGGGCCCTCCCCGCAGAACCTACGAGCAGTACTTC | CASSKGPPRRTYEQYF
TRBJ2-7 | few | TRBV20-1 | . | TGCAGTGCTAGAGACCCCCGGAGGGGGTACGAGCAGTACTTC | CSARDPRRGYEQYF
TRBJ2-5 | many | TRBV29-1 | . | TGCAGCGGCGGACAGGTCGCGGGGGAGACCCAGTACTTC | CSGGQVAGETQYF
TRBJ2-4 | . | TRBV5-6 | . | TGTGCCAGCAGCCCCGGGTCCGAATTGCGCCTAGCCAAAAACATTCAGTACTTC | CASSPGSELRLAKNIQYF
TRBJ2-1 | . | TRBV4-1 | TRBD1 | TGCGCCAGCAGCCAAGAAGAACAGGGGGTTTACAATGAGCAGTTCTTC | CASSQEEQGVYNEQFF
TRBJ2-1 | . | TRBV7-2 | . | TGTGCCAGCAGCTTAGCGACAGCAGAGCAGTTCTTC | CASSLATAEQFF
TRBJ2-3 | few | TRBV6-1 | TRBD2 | TGTGCCATTTCCCCCCAAGCGGGAGGAGATACGCAGTATTTT | CAISPQAGGDTQYF
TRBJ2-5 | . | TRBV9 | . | TGTGCCAGCAGCCTGGCGAGGGGACAAGAGACCCAGTACTTC | CASSLARGQETQYF
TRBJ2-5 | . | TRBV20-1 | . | TGCAGTGCTAGTTTTCGGGTGACAGTCCAAGAGACCCAGTACTTC | CSASFRVTVQETQYF
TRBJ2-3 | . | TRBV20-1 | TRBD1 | TGCAGTGCTAGAAAATTGGTACGGGGACAGGGACGAGATACGCAGTATTTT | CSARKLVRGQGRDTQYF
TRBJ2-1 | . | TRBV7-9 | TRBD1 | TGTGCCAGCAGCCACGCGACAGGGAACAATGAGCAGTTCTTC | CASSHATGNNEQFF
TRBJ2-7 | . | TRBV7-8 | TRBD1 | TGTGCCAGCAGCCACCCGGGACAGGGACTCTCCTACGAGCAGTACTTC | CASSHPGQGLSYEQYF
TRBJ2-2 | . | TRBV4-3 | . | TGCGCCAGCAGCCAAGATAAGCTTCGCACCGGGGAGCTGTTTTTT | CASSQDKLRTGELFF
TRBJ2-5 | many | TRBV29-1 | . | TGCAGCGTTGATAGGGGACGGGGAAAAGAGACCCAGTACTTC | CSVDRGRGKETQYF
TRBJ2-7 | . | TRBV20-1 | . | TGCAGTGCTAGCAGTGCCTTGAGCTCCTACGAGCAGTACTTC | CSASSALSSYEQYF
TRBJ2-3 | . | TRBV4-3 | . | TGCGCCAGCAGCCAAGGGCAGAGCGTTTTGAGTTTAGTGTATTTT | CASSQGQSVLSLVYF
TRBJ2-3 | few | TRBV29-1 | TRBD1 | TGCAGCGTTGCTATGGGGACAGTGGCAGATACGCAGTATTTT | CSVAMGTVADTQYF
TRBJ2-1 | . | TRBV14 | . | TGTGCCAGCAGCCAAGCCGGGCGACAGAACAATGAGCAGTTCTTC | CASSQAGRQNNEQFF
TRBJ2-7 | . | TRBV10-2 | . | TGCGCCAGCAGTCAGTCCCCCGGAGAGCAGTACTTC | CASSQSPGEQYF
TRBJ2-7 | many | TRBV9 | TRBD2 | TGTGCCAGCAGCGTAGCTACGGGGGGGCAGGGCCCCTCCGAGCAGTACTTC | CASSVATGGQGPSEQYF
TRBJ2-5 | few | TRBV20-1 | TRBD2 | TGCAGTGCTAGGGGTGGGGCTAGCGGGGTACCCGCGCAGTACTTC | CSARGGASGVPAQYF
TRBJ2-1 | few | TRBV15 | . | TGTGCCACCAGCCCCTTAAGCGGCCCCTACAATGAGCAGTTCTTC | CATSPLSGPYNEQFF
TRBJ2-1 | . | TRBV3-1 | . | TGTGCCAGCAGCCAAGTACGGGACTGGCCCTACAATGAGCAGTTCTTC | CASSQVRDWPYNEQFF
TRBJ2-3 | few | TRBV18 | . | TGTGCCAGCTCACCGGTGGTTCGACAGGGCACAGATACGCAGTATTTT | CASSPVVRQGTDTQYF
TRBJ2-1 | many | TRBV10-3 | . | TGTGCCATCAGGGGAGGCAATGAGGGAATCTCCTACAATGAGCAGTTCTTC | CAIRGGNEGISYNEQFF
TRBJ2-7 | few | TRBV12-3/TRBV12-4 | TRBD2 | TGTGCCAGCAGCCCCGCGGGGGGGCGATACGAGCAGTACTTC | CASSPAGGRYEQYF